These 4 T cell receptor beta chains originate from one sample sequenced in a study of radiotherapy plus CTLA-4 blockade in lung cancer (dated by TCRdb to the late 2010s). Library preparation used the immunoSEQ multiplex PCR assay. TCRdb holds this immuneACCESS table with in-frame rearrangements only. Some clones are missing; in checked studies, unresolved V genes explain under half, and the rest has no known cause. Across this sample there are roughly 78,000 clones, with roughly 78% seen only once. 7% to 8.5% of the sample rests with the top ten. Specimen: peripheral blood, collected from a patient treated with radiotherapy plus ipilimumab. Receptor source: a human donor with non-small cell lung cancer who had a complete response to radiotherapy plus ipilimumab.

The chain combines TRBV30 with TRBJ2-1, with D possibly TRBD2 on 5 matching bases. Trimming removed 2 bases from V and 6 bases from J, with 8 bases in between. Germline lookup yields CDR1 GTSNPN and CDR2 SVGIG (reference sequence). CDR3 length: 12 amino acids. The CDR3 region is CAWSPGGNEQFF. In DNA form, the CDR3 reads TGTGCCTGGAGTCCTGGAGGCAATGAGCAGTTCTTC.

As DNA, the CDR3 is TGTGCCAGCAGCTTCGGGACAGGGATTGGGGAGACCCAGTACTTC. It specifies CASSFGTGIGETQYF. The rearrangement links TRBV11-2 to TRBJ2-5; 9 bases agree with TRBD1. The CDR3 extends over 15 amino acids. V lost 3 bases to trimming and J lost 5 bases; unmatched junction nucleotides: 7. The germline V gene encodes CDR1 SGHAT and CDR2 FQNNGV.

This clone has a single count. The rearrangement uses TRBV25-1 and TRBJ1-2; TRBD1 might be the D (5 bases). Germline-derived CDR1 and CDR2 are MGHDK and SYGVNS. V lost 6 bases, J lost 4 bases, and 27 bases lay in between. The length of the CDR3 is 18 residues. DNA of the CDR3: TGTGCCAGCAGAGGATTCGAGCCTCAGGGCCCCCCTGTCTATGGCTACACCTTC. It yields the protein CASRGFEPQGPPVYGYTF.

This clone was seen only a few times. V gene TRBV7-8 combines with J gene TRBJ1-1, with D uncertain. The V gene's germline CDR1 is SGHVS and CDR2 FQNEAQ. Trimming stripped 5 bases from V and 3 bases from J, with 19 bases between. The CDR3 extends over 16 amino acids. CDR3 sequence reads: CASSPPRIWRDTEAFF. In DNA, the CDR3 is TGTGCCAGCAGCCCCCCTCGAATCTGGAGGGACACTGAAGCTTTCTTT.